This TCR beta chain was obtained from a study of T-cell memory formation after mild COVID-19. Study summary: TCR clusters showed largely donor specificity.

V shed 5 bases, J shed 5 bases, and the junction held 6 bases outside the gene matches. Germline lookup yields CDR1 LNHDA and CDR2 SQIVND (reference sequence). There are 14 residues in the CDR3. UMIs and sample barcodes were carried by the TCR alpha and TCR beta cDNA libraries that 5'RACE produced using constant-segment primers. TCRdb processed the 5' RACE reads anew with MiXCR; each CDR3 protein has one entry. The sample includes more than 75,000 distinct CDR3 sequences, around a quarter of them seen just once. This clonotype appeared a few times. The TCR comes from a man aged 18-30 years who had mild COVID-19 (a few samples of this study predate the infection). Cell type and time point are not known. Sequences were obtained from PBMCs or a T cell subset sorted from them (not recorded which). The V call is TRBV19, the J call TRBJ1-5; the match to TRBD1 covers 7 bases. The CDR3 reads CASSLQGVYQPQHF. The CDR3 DNA sequence: TGTGCCAGTAGTCTCCAGGGGGTCTATCAGCCCCAGCATTTT.